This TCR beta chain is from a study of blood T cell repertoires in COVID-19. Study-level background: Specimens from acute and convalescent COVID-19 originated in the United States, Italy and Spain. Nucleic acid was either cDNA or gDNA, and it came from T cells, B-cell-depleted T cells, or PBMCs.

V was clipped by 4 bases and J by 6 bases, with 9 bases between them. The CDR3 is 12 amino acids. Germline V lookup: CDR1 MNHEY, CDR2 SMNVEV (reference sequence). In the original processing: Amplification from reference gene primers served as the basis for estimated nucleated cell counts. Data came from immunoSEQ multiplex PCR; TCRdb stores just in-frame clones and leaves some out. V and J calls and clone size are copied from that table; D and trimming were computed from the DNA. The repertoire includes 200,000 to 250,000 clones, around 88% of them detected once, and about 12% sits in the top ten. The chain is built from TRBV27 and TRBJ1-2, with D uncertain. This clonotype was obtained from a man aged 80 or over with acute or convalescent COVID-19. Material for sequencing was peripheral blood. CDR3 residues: CASSSTPNGYTF. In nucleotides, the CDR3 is TGTGCCAGCAGTTCGACACCGAATGGCTACACCTTC.